This entry lists 14 T cell receptor beta chains sequenced from one sample in a study of blood T cell repertoires in COVID-19. TCRdb's copy holds only in-frame clones and misses some; the assay was immunoSEQ multiplex PCR. The sample has 220,000 or so clones; roughly 80% are singletons. The sequenced sample consisted of peripheral blood. The receptors were gathered from a woman aged 65 to 85 with acute or convalescent COVID-19.

This clone was found a few times. The J gene is TRBJ2-1, the V gene TRBV4-2, with 8 bases fitting TRBD2. The CDR3 is 15 amino acids. Germline CDR1 is LGHNA and CDR2 is YNFKEQ. Unmatched junction bases numbered 0, after V lost 1 base and J lost 1 base. Here the CDR3 DNA reads TGTGCCAGCAGCCAAGTAGCGGGGTCCTACAATGAGCAGTTCTTC. Translating gives CASSQVAGSYNEQFF.

The chain couples TRBV6-5 to TRBJ1-5, with D possibly matching TRBD1 (6 bases). Germline CDR1 MNHEY, CDR2 SVGAGI. CDR3 size: 13 residues. V was clipped by 5 bases and J by 7 bases, with 12 bases between them. The CDR3 loop is CASSIQGTQPQHF. CDR3 nucleotide sequence: TGTGCCAGCAGTATTCAGGGGACCCAGCCCCAGCATTTT.

The chain has TRBV2 and TRBJ1-5; no definite D call. This CDR3 contains 14 residues. CDR1 and CDR2 (germline): SNHLY, FYNNEI. Trimming took 3 bases from V and 9 from J, leaving 15 bases between them. Written as DNA, the CDR3 is TGTGCCAGCAGTGACCCCGGGGTCGGTCGGCCCCAGCATTTT. Protein sequence: CASSDPGVGRPQHF.

The chain is built from TRBV30 and TRBJ1-6; TRBD1 is a possible D gene (6 bases). This CDR3 comprises 16 residues. The ends were cut back, 0 bases at V and 1 base at J, with 10 bases in the middle. Germline V gene lookup returns CDR1 GTSNPN and CDR2 SVGIG (reference sequence). The CDR3 sequence is CAWSVQGGSYNSPLHF. The CDR3 DNA is TGTGCCTGGAGTGTACAGGGAGGGTCCTATAATTCACCCCTCCACTTT.

This chain joins TRBV30 and TRBJ2-3, with unresolved D. The CDR3 has 13 amino acids. Germline V gene data show CDR1 as GTSNPN and CDR2 as SVGIG (reference sequence). V gave up 3 bases and J gave up 1 base, with 8 bases separating them. The CDR3 nucleotides are TGTGCCTGGAGGCAGTCTGGCACAGATACGCAGTATTTT. This gives the protein CAWRQSGTDTQYF.

This clone has just one count. The rearrangement joins TRBV7-9 to TRBJ2-7; D may be TRBD1 (6 bases). V was trimmed by 5 bases and J by 1 base, leaving 12 bases between them. CDR3 length equals 14 residues. In germline, CDR1 is SEHNR, CDR2 FQNEAQ (reference sequence). As DNA, the CDR3 is TGTGCCAGCAGCGTGGGGCAGGGGTCCTACGAGCAGTACTTC. It codes for CASSVGQGSYEQYF.

This chain links TRBV19 with TRBJ1-6, with a weak D call TRBD1 (5 bases). Trimming removed 8 bases at V and 9 bases at J, with 11 bases between. This CDR3 is 12 amino acids long. Germline V gene lookup returns CDR1 LNHDA and CDR2 SQIVND (reference sequence). The CDR3 DNA is TGTGCCAGTGGTTCCGGGGGTTCACCCCTCCACTTT. It translates to CASGSGGSPLHF.

The gene calls are TRBV5-6 and TRBJ1-6; a weak D match, TRBD1 (5 bases). The V and J ends lost 4 bases and 9 bases respectively, with 17 bases between them. CDR1 is SGHDT, CDR2 YYEEEE, per germline. There are 15 residues in the CDR3. CDR3 protein: CASSPARGITSPLHF. The CDR3 coding sequence is TGTGCCAGCAGCCCCGCGCGGGGGATAACTTCACCCCTCCACTTT.

This clone was picked up one time. The chain's CDR3 is CASSRQGASYEQYF. DNA of the CDR3: TGTGCCAGCAGCCGACAGGGGGCCTCCTACGAGCAGTACTTC. The chain uses TRBV21-1 and TRBJ2-7; TRBD1, the table's D call, lacks a check against the DNA. TRBV21-1 is annotated as a pseudogene. The CDR3 has 14 residues.

The rearrangement joins TRBV28 to TRBJ1-2; no firm D call. V lost 5 bases and J 5 bases, leaving 15 bases between the germline ends. The CDR3 has 14 amino acids. CDR1 and CDR2 (germline): MDHEN, SYDVKM. The CDR3, as DNA: TGTGCCAGCAGTCTAGTGGGCGGGGAATATGGCTACACCTTC. Protein: CASSLVGGEYGYTF.

With respect to this clone: Additional DNA sequences in this sample encode the identical CDR3. The chain carries TRBV3-1 (or the pseudogene TRBV3-2) and TRBJ2-1, with TRBD2 identical over 12 bases. The J segment lost 4 bases and the V segment lost 6 bases, leaving 4 bases of the junction unmatched. Germline lookup yields CDR1 LGHDT and CDR2 YNNKEL (reference sequence). This CDR3 comprises 15 residues. The CDR3 spells CASSLGLAGYNEQFF. For the CDR3, the DNA is TGTGCCAGCAGTCTGGGACTAGCGGGTTACAATGAGCAGTTCTTC.

This chain links TRBV29-1 with TRBJ2-5, with TRBD2 as a possible D gene (7 bases). CDR1 is SQVTM, CDR2 ANQGSEA, per germline. The germline V and J ends were trimmed by 4 bases and 4 bases, with 19 bases remaining between them. The CDR3 is 15 amino acids. This CDR3 reads CSVAAQGTTRETQYF. DNA for the CDR3: TGCAGCGTTGCGGCGCAGGGGACTACGAGAGAGACCCAGTACTTC.

V gene TRBV27 combines with J gene TRBJ2-7, with D possibly matching TRBD1 (7 bases). The CDR3 is 14 residues long. V was cut by 4 bases and J by 6 bases, with 16 bases left in between. Per germline, CDR1 MNHEY and CDR2 SMNVEV (reference sequence). The DNA of the CDR3 is TGTGCCAGCAGTTCAGACAGGGACTTTGGCGAGCAGTACTTC. This translates into CASSSDRDFGEQYF.

V is TRBV5-1 and J is TRBJ1-6; 9 nucleotides line up with TRBD1. Germline CDR1 SGHRS, CDR2 YFSETQ. The trim removed 5 bases at V and 7 bases at J, leaving 7 bases unmatched. This CDR3 spans 15 amino acids. In DNA form, the CDR3 reads TGCGCCAGCAGACCACAGGGGGCTGGCAATTCACCCCTCCACTTT. It yields the protein CASRPQGAGNSPLHF.